This TCR beta chain emerged from a study of beta chain features in type 1 diabetes. General observations from the study: A potential PCR bias toward shorter templates would be equal in patient and control samples.

Expressed TCRB transcripts were sequenced after all isolated RNA was converted to cDNA. Method: immunoSEQ multiplex PCR; TCRdb's copy keeps in-frame clones and lacks some. This table holds hundreds of thousands of clones, about 71% found once. This clone was counted only a few times. Antigen unknown. CDR3 length equals 15 residues. Germline V lookup: CDR1 SGHDN, CDR2 FVKESK. Trimming took 4 bases from V and 8 from J; bases not matched to a gene: 5. What was sequenced was naive CD4+ T cells from blood. The V and J genes are TRBV14 and TRBJ2-1; 13 bases agree with TRBD2. The clonotype originates from a man younger than 45 in good health. CDR3 bases: TGTGCCAGCAGCCGTGGACTAGCGGGAGTGCATGAGCAGTTCTTC. It encodes CASSRGLAGVHEQFF.